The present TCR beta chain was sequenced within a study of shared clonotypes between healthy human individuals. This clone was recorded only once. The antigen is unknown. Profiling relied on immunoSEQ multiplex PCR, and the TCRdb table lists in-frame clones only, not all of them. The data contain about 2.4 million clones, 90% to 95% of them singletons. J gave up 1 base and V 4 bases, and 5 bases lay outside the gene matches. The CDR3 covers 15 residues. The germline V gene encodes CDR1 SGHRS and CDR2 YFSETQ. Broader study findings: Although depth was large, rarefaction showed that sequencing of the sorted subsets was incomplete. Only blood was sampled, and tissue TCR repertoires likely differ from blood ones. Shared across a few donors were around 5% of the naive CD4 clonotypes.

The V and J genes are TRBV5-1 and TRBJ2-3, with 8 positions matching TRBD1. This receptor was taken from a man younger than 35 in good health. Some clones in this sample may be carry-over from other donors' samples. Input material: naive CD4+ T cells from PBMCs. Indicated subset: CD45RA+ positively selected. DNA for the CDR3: TGCGCCAGCAGCGACGGACAGGGAGGCACAGATACGCAGTATTTT. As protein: CASSDGQGGTDTQYF.